Below, 26 T cell receptor beta chains from the same sample are listed, as sequenced in a study of blood T cell repertoires in COVID-19. Sequenced by immunoSEQ multiplex PCR; TCRdb stores in-frame clones only, minus some. The data hold under 200,000 clones, with approximately 82% observed a single time. The sample was PBMCs or T cells enriched from blood (not recorded which). The receptors were sampled from a man in his sixties who had recovered from COVID-19.

This chain links TRBV2 with TRBJ2-5; D uncertain. V shed 8 bases and J shed 0 bases, with 13 bases lying between them. CDR1 is SNHLY and CDR2 is FYNNEI in the germline V gene. CDR3 size: 14 residues. CDR3 coding DNA: TGTGCCAGCGCGGTATTCAAGCACCAAGAGACCCAGTACTTC. Protein product: CASAVFKHQETQYF.

The V and J genes are TRBV5-4 and TRBJ2-5, with TRBD1 identical over 8 bases. CDR3 size: 16 residues. Germline V CDR1 and CDR2: SGHNT, YYREEE (reference sequence). The ends lost 4 bases at V and 2 bases at J; junction bases unmatched: 10. CDR3 sequence reads: CASSEQLTGAQETQYF. CDR3 nucleotides: TGTGCCAGCAGCGAACAACTGACAGGGGCACAAGAGACCCAGTACTTC. Variable domain in full (rest from reference TRBV5-4 and TRBJ2-5): ETGVTQSPTHLIKTRGQQVTLRCSSQSGHNTVSWYQQALGQGPQFIFQYYREEENGRGNFPPRFSGLQFPNYSSELNVNALELDDSALYLCASSEQLTGAQETQYFGPGTRLLVL.

The chain has TRBV24-1 and TRBJ2-3; possibly TRBD1 for D (5 bases). The CDR3 has 12 amino acids. Between the trimmed V and J ends, which lost 2 bases and 6 bases, there was a span of 5 bases. The germline gives CDR1 KGHDR, CDR2 SFDVKD. Written as DNA, the CDR3 is TGTGCCACCAGTGATTACAGGGATACGCAGTATTTT. Translated, it gives CATSDYRDTQYF.

CDR3 nucleotides: TGTGCCAGCAGCTTCACCCCCCACCGGGGACTTCAAAAGGAGCAGTACTTC. It translates to CASSFTPHRGLQKEQYF. V is TRBV7-9 and J is TRBJ2-7; the D gene is possibly TRBD2 (6 bases). Germline lookup yields CDR1 SEHNR and CDR2 FQNEAQ (reference sequence). This CDR3 has 17 amino acids. With 3 bases removed from V and 7 bases from J, the gap between germline ends came to 25 bases.

The chain carries TRBV5-1 and TRBJ2-3, with TRBD2 matching over 8 bases. V was clipped by 0 bases and J by 4 bases; unmatched bases: 7. The length of the CDR3 is 16 residues. CDR1 is SGHRS and CDR2 is YFSETQ in the germline V gene. CDR3 in amino acids: CASSLGPGGASDTQYF. The CDR3 coding sequence is TGCGCCAGCAGCTTGGGTCCCGGGGGGGCCTCAGATACGCAGTATTTT.

V and J are TRBV10-3 and TRBJ1-5; D is undetermined. Germline V gene data show CDR1 as ENHRY and CDR2 as SYGVKD. Trimming took off 0 bases at V and 6 bases at J, with 9 bases between the two ends. The CDR3 consists of 14 residues. The CDR3 loop reads CAISESVQIQPQHF. Here the CDR3 DNA reads TGTGCCATCAGTGAGTCAGTACAGATTCAGCCCCAGCATTTT.

In DNA form, the CDR3 reads TGTGCCAGTAGTAGAGGTACTACGAACACCGGGGAGCTGTTTTTT. Amino acids: CASSRGTTNTGELFF. The J gene is TRBJ2-2, the V gene TRBV19; D ambiguous. The CDR3 contains 15 residues. V lost 4 bases and J lost 0, with 9 bases in between. Germline CDR1 LNHDA, CDR2 SQIVND (reference sequence).

V usage is TRBV7-8 and J usage is TRBJ1-1; tentatively, D is TRBD1 (5 bases). The CDR3 is 15 residues long. With 3 bases removed from V and 1 base from J, the gap between germline ends came to 12 bases. Germline assignment: CDR1 SGHVS and CDR2 FQNEAQ. As DNA, the CDR3 is TGTGCCAGCAGCTTCGAGACAGTTAGGAACACTGAAGCTTTCTTT. Translating gives CASSFETVRNTEAFF.

The CDR3 spells CASSPTDQYSPLHF. For the CDR3, the DNA is TGTGCCAGCTCACCGACAGACCAGTATTCACCCCTCCACTTT. This chain connects TRBV18 to TRBJ1-6; D perhaps matches TRBD1 (5 bases). The CDR3 loop spans 14 amino acids. Germline V gene data show CDR1 as KGHSH and CDR2 as LQKENI. V gave up 3 bases and J gave up 8 bases, with 11 bases separating them.

The chain couples TRBV5-6 to TRBJ2-7, with TRBD1 as a possible D gene (6 bases). CDR1 and CDR2 from the germline V gene are SGHDT and YYEEEE. CDR3 length: 14 amino acids. The V and J ends lost 2 bases and 3 bases respectively, with 12 bases between them. The CDR3 reads CASSFDETGYEQYF. The CDR3 coding sequence is TGTGCCAGCAGCTTCGACGAGACAGGCTACGAGCAGTACTTC.

The gene calls are TRBV5-1 and TRBJ1-5; D ambiguous. This CDR3 region has 16 residues. The ends were cut back, 0 bases at V and 3 bases at J, with 13 bases in the middle. From germline, CDR1 is SGHRS and CDR2 YFSETQ. This CDR3 is CASSLGPEDNNQPQHF. CDR3 coding DNA: TGCGCCAGCAGCTTGGGTCCAGAAGATAACAATCAGCCCCAGCATTTT.

This clone has more than one count but fewer than ten. The genes are TRBV5-4 and TRBJ1-4; 7 bases map to TRBD1. In germline, CDR1 is SGHNT, CDR2 YYREEE (reference sequence). The CDR3 sequence is 17 residues long. The V gene end was trimmed by 3 bases and the J gene end by 7 bases; junction bases not matched to a gene: 15. CDR3: CASSSGGIAIAGEKLFF. CDR3 DNA: TGTGCCAGCAGCTCAGGGGGGATCGCGATTGCGGGTGAAAAACTGTTTTTT.

The chain uses TRBV7-2 and TRBJ2-5; tentative D call: TRBD2 (6 bases). This CDR3 has 14 residues. The V end was cut by 0 bases, the J end by 6 bases, with 11 bases between. Looked up from germline, CDR1 is SGHTA and CDR2 is FQGNSA. CDR3 sequence (DNA): TGTGCCAGCAGCTTAGCGGCCGGGGGACAGACCCAGTACTTC. Amino acids: CASSLAAGGQTQYF.

The chain employs TRBV10-3 and TRBJ2-6; 8 positions agree with TRBD1. J gave up 0 bases and V 0 bases, and 4 bases lay outside the gene matches. Germline-derived CDR1 and CDR2 are ENHRY and SYGVKD. This CDR3 region has 18 residues. CDR3 sequence reads: CAISESGQVTSGANVLTF. The CDR3 region has the DNA TGTGCCATCAGTGAGTCGGGACAGGTCACCTCTGGGGCCAACGTCCTGACTTTC.

The chain has TRBV24-1 and TRBJ2-1; 9 bases fit TRBD1. Germline assignment: CDR1 KGHDR and CDR2 SFDVKD. V lost 4 bases and J lost 7; bases outside the gene matches: 13. This CDR3 comprises 17 residues. CDR3 bases: TGTGCCACCAGTGACCCTTCCCGGGACAGGGTTTATAATGAGCAGTTCTTC. Its protein product is CATSDPSRDRVYNEQFF.

The rearrangement joins TRBV5-6 to TRBJ2-5; a weak D match, TRBD2 (6 bases). From germline, CDR1 is SGHDT and CDR2 YYEEEE. The ends were cut back, 3 bases at V and 7 bases at J, with 13 bases in the middle. The CDR3 has 13 amino acids. The CDR3 DNA sequence: TGTGCCAGCAGCTCCGGAGGGGTTGGGACCCAGTACTTC. This codes for CASSSGGVGTQYF.

In this sample, this clone turned up once. This rearrangement joins TRBV2 to TRBJ2-7, with D tentatively TRBD1 (6 bases). The CDR3 has 12 residues. CDR1 and CDR2 from the germline V gene are SNHLY and FYNNEI. The V end was cut by 4 bases, the J end by 5 bases, with 9 bases between. The CDR3: CASSADSHEQYF. As DNA, the CDR3 is TGTGCCAGCAGTGCGGACAGCCACGAGCAGTACTTC.

As to this clone: The germline gene is not matched at one end of the junction; a read error may be the cause. The chain uses TRBV5-1 and TRBJ1-6; the match to TRBD1 covers 9 bases. The germline CDR1 and CDR2 sequences are SGHRS and YFSETQ. This CDR3 is 14 amino acids long. The CDR3 is CASSLGTGDSPLHF. Here the CDR3 DNA reads TGCGCCAGCAGCTTGGGGACAGGGGATTCGCCCCTCCACTTT.

A single count supports this clone. Other DNA sequences of this sample code for an identical CDR3. The chain has TRBV5-1 and TRBJ2-7; 8 bases fit TRBD1. V lost 4 bases to trimming and J lost 4 bases; unmatched junction nucleotides: 7. The CDR3 totals 14 residues. CDR1 SGHRS and CDR2 YFSETQ come from the germline V gene. CDR3 coding DNA: TGCGCCAGCAGCCTGGGGCAGGGGGCTTACGAGCAGTACTTC. Its translation is CASSLGQGAYEQYF.

The chain is built from TRBV18 and TRBJ2-7, with 8 bases lining up with TRBD2. After removal of 4 bases from V and 0 bases from J, the junction contained 8 bases not matched to a gene. Germline CDR1 and CDR2: KGHSH and LQKENI. This CDR3 is 16 amino acids long. CDR3 amino acids: CASSRESGSFSYEQYF. The CDR3 nucleotides read TGTGCCAGCTCACGAGAAAGCGGGAGTTTCTCCTACGAGCAGTACTTC.

V usage is TRBV14 and J usage is TRBJ1-1; D might be TRBD1 (6 bases). The CDR3 consists of 14 residues. V dropped 3 bases and J dropped 3 bases, with 11 bases sitting between them. CDR1 and CDR2 from the germline V gene are SGHDN and FVKESK. In DNA form, the CDR3 reads TGTGCCAGCAGCCAGTTTACAGGGTACACTGAAGCTTTCTTT. Protein sequence: CASSQFTGYTEAFF.

In its sample, this clone was seen a few times. The genes are TRBV3-1 (or the pseudogene TRBV3-2) and TRBJ1-2; tentatively, D is TRBD1 (5 bases). Looked up from germline, CDR1 is LGHDT and CDR2 is YNNKEL (reference sequence). Deletions cut 4 bases from V and 1 base from J, with 10 bases between. This CDR3 is built from 14 residues. The CDR3 loop reads CASSRGLINYGYTF. DNA for the CDR3: TGTGCCAGCAGCCGGGGACTGATTAACTATGGCTACACCTTC.

This clone showed up just a few times. V usage is TRBV28 and J usage is TRBJ2-3; 9 bases map to TRBD2. Unmatched junction bases numbered 4, after V lost 2 bases and J lost 7 bases. Germline assignment: CDR1 MDHEN and CDR2 SYDVKM. There are 14 residues in the CDR3. CDR3 coding DNA: TGTGCCAGCAGTTTACTAGCGGGAATGAATACGCAGTATTTT. It specifies CASSLLAGMNTQYF.

V and J are TRBV9 and TRBJ1-2, with 8 nucleotides matching TRBD1. Per germline, CDR1 SGDLS and CDR2 YYNGEE. The ends lost 0 bases at V and 5 bases at J; junction bases unmatched: 0. There are 13 residues in the CDR3. The DNA for the CDR3 is TGTGCCAGCAGCGTAGGGACAGGGTATGGCTACACCTTC. It specifies CASSVGTGYGYTF.

This chain joins TRBV5-1 and TRBJ1-4, with D maybe TRBD1 (6 bases). CDR1 and CDR2 (germline): SGHRS, YFSETQ. V lost 0 bases to trimming and J lost 4 bases, with 10 bases between them. The CDR3 is 15 residues long. The CDR3 here is CASSLAGTSNEKLFF. The CDR3, as DNA: TGCGCCAGCAGCTTGGCAGGGACAAGTAATGAAAAACTGTTTTTT.

The chain has TRBV3-1 (or the pseudogene TRBV3-2) and TRBJ1-6; a possible D gene is TRBD1 (6 bases). This CDR3 spans 14 amino acids. Trimming stripped 5 bases from V and 6 bases from J, with 11 bases between. The V gene's germline CDR1 is LGHDT and CDR2 YNNKEL (reference sequence). The CDR3 loop is CASSSGTSNSPLHF. Here the CDR3 DNA reads TGTGCCAGCAGCTCCGGGACAAGTAATTCACCCCTCCACTTT.